These 6 T cell receptor beta chains came from one sample sequenced in a study of Graves' ophthalmopathy and Graves' hyperthyroidism. RNA served as the template for amplifying TCR beta CDR3 regions. Second-round multiplex PCR came after first-round RT-PCR with HTBI primers. Via MiXCR, TCRdb re-called the multiplex PCR reads, giving one row per CDR3 protein. The table shows roughly 400,000 distinct CDR3 sequences, with over 15% occurring only once. Sequences were obtained from peripheral blood. These receptors were taken from a young woman with stable Graves' hyperthyroidism.

The rearrangement uses TRBV6-2 or TRBV6-3 and TRBJ2-7; the match to TRBD1 covers 12 bases. This CDR3 has 15 amino acids. The germline CDR1 and CDR2 sequences are MNHEY and SVGEGT. Unmatched junction bases numbered 8, after V lost 4 bases and J lost 7 bases. The CDR3 DNA follows: TGTGCCAGCAGTTCGCTGGGACAGGGGGCTAAAGAGCAGTACTTC. It specifies CASSSLGQGAKEQYF.

This clonotype was observed at least ten times. V gene TRBV4-1 combines with J gene TRBJ2-7, with 8 nucleotides matching TRBD1. The CDR3 has 16 residues. The germline V gene encodes CDR1 MGHRA and CDR2 YSYEKL. After removal of 3 bases from V and 7 bases from J, the junction contained 14 bases not matched to a gene. The CDR3 sequence is CASSQRDDRGVAEQYF. The DNA of the CDR3 is TGCGCCAGCAGCCAGAGGGATGACAGGGGAGTAGCAGAGCAGTACTTC.

This clonotype was picked up a small number of times. CDR3 residues: CASSQGTAGRMHYEQYF. The CDR3 coding sequence is TGTGCCAGCAGCCAAGGGACAGCCGGTCGGATGCACTACGAGCAGTACTTC. V gene TRBV14 combines with J gene TRBJ2-7; D may be TRBD1 (6 bases). Trimming left V 1 base short and J 3 bases short, with 19 bases between. Germline CDR1 is SGHDN and CDR2 is FVKESK. The CDR3 consists of 17 residues.

This clonotype was observed at least ten times. The chain combines TRBV19 with TRBJ2-7; TRBD1 matches at 10 bases. Germline V lookup: CDR1 LNHDA, CDR2 SQIVND (reference sequence). V shed 5 bases and J 5 bases; nucleotides not matched to a gene: 12. The CDR3 runs 16 residues. The CDR3 is CASSARDRGERDEQYF. CDR3 DNA sequence: TGTGCCAGTAGTGCCCGGGACAGGGGAGAAAGGGACGAGCAGTACTTC.

This clonotype occurred many times. V and J are TRBV27 and TRBJ2-7; tentatively, D is TRBD1 or TRBD2 (5 bases each). This CDR3 region has 14 residues. Germline V gives CDR1 MNHEY, CDR2 SMNVEV (reference sequence). V shed 2 bases and J shed 2 bases, with 10 bases lying between them. For the CDR3, the DNA is TGTGCCAGCAGTTTAATGGGGGTGGCCTACGAGCAGTACTTC. This sequence encodes CASSLMGVAYEQYF.

In this sample, this clonotype turned up many times. The chain carries TRBV6-2 or TRBV6-3 and TRBJ2-5; D unclear. The CDR3 runs to 12 residues. V dropped 4 bases and J dropped 3 bases, with 6 bases sitting between them. CDR1 is MNHEY, CDR2 SVGEGT, per germline. The chain's CDR3 is CASSSQEETQYF. CDR3 bases: TGTGCCAGCAGTTCCCAAGAAGAGACCCAGTACTTC.